This is a list of T cell receptor beta chains from one sample in a study of shared clonotypes between healthy human individuals. Libraries were prepared by immunoSEQ multiplex PCR; TCRdb keeps only in-frame clonotypes and omits some of them. The table lists 400,000 to 600,000 clones, around 79% of them singletons. The sample comprised PBMCs. All receptors come from a woman aged 40 to 49 in good health. Some clones in this sample may be carry-over from other donors' samples. Both conserved end residues are part of each CDR3.

J gene,V gene,CDR3 protein
TRBJ2-1,TRBV27,CASTLLGSSGINEQFF
TRBJ2-5,TRBV6-1,CASSDRGRETQYF
TRBJ2-1,TRBV11-2,CASSLYGGGYNEQFF
TRBJ2-5,TRBV7-3,CASSFSRRAETQYF
TRBJ2-1,TRBV2,CANALGTSGGDYNEQFF
TRBJ2-3,TRBV7-6,CASSPGLGDRRDTQYF
TRBJ2-7,TRBV10-3,CAISESASNYEQYF
TRBJ2-3,TRBV7-2,CASSLVAGGPAPLDTQYF
TRBJ2-4,TRBV19,CASSPPGLSGSYIQYF
TRBJ1-1,TRBV30,CAWKQSMNTEAFF
TRBJ2-3,TRBV9,CASSVEPSPDTQYF
TRBJ2-7,TRBV5-4,CASSLAHSYEQYF
TRBJ1-3,TRBV5-1,CASSPSEGPGNTIYF